This T cell receptor beta chain came from a study of CD8 T cells in Susac syndrome. At the level of the study: When blood was collected, patients with Susac syndrome were therapy-naive, were taking corticosteroids, or were receiving intravenous immunoglobulin alone. General study findings and limits: Susac syndrome CD8+ repertoires were clonally expanded, most strongly in CD8+ TEMRA cells.

RNA, at about 0.5 to 1 ug, was reverse transcribed with random hexamers. TCR beta CDR3 was amplified by immunoSEQ covering 54 Vbeta and 13 Jbeta. A single record per CDR3 protein comes from TCRdb applying MiXCR to the immunoSEQ multiplex PCR reads. The data hold about 130,000 distinct CDR3 sequences, with over 90% observed a single time. To note about this clonotype: The target antigen is unknown.

This CDR3 has 16 residues. The sequence was collected from a human donor with Susac syndrome. The sequenced sample was CD8+ T cells from PBMCs. V and J are TRBV21-1 and TRBJ2-1. TRBV21-1 is annotated as a pseudogene. This CDR3 reads CASSKVGLLKYNEQFF. The CDR3 DNA follows: TGTGCCAGCAGCAAAGTTGGTCTCCTAAAGTACAATGAGCAGTTCTTC.